The 29 T cell receptor beta chains listed next were all sequenced from one sample in a study of T-cell memory formation after mild COVID-19 (dated by TCRdb to the early 2020s). Libraries were made using 5' RACE. The sequencer listed for this sample is Illumina NovaSeq 6000. In-frame beta chains were kept once TCRdb had trimmed the public reads at Q25 with fastp and called clones with MiXCR. Rows matching on CDR3 protein sequence are summarized as one entry with the most common DNA and genes. Within this sample are around 340,000 distinct CDR3 sequences, with roughly an eighth of them counted one time only. About a fifth of the sample goes to the ten largest clones. The sample taken for sequencing was PBMCs or a T cell subset sorted from them (not recorded which). The source is a man aged 18 to 35 who had mild COVID-19 (a few samples of this study predate the infection). The sample titles of this study are shuffled in the database, so cell type and time point are left out; the donor was told from shared clones.

This clonotype has a handful of counts. The chain uses TRBV5-1 and TRBJ2-3, with 10 bases identical to TRBD2. V trimming: 2 bases; J trimming: 2 bases; junction bases outside the gene matches: 5. The CDR3 loop spans 16 amino acids. Germline V CDR1 and CDR2: SGHRS, YFSETQ. CDR3 in DNA: TGCGCCAGCAGCTTAGGACTAGCGGACCTCACAGATACGCAGTATTTT. This translates into CASSLGLADLTDTQYF.

This clonotype was found a few times. This chain connects TRBV4-2 to TRBJ2-1; D is perhaps TRBD2 (5 bases). The CDR3 spans 14 residues. Germline V gene lookup returns CDR1 LGHNA and CDR2 YNFKEQ. V dropped 4 bases and J dropped 1 base, with 8 bases sitting between them. In DNA form, the CDR3 reads TGTGCCAGCAGCCCTGGAGGTTCCTACAATGAGCAGTTCTTC. This sequence encodes CASSPGGSYNEQFF.

In this sample, this clonotype turned up a few times. This chain joins TRBV6-4 and TRBJ1-1, with D unresolved. The V end was cut by 4 bases, the J end by 5 bases, with 11 bases between. Germline V gives CDR1 MRHNA, CDR2 SNTAGT. This CDR3 spans 13 amino acids. The CDR3: CASSGHGRTEAFF. The CDR3 nucleotides read TGTGCCAGCAGTGGACACGGGCGGACTGAAGCTTTCTTT.

This clonotype was picked up a small number of times. This chain's CDR3 is CSVVDITGASYGYTF. The CDR3 DNA is TGCAGCGTTGTTGATATAACAGGCGCCTCCTATGGCTACACCTTC. This rearrangement joins TRBV29-1 to TRBJ1-2, with D perhaps TRBD1 (5 bases). Germline V gene data show CDR1 as SQVTM and CDR2 as ANQGSEA. Trimming took off 4 bases at V and 4 bases at J, with 19 bases between the two ends. The CDR3 is 15 residues long.

The sample holds many counts of this clonotype. The gene calls are TRBV5-1 and TRBJ2-1; D may be TRBD1 or TRBD2 (6 bases each). The length of the CDR3 is 12 residues. Germline CDR1 reads SGHRS; CDR2 reads YFSETQ. The V end was cut by 5 bases, the J end by 10 bases, with 13 bases between. This CDR3 is CASRRGAGEQFF. DNA for the CDR3: TGCGCCAGCAGGAGGGGGGCCGGGGAGCAGTTCTTC.

This clonotype was recorded many times. This rearrangement joins TRBV7-2 to TRBJ1-6; TRBD1 is a possible D gene (5 bases). Germline CDR1 is SGHTA and CDR2 is FQGNSA. This CDR3 spans 16 amino acids. Trimming removed 4 bases at V and 0 bases at J, with 10 bases between. In nucleotides, the CDR3 is TGTGCCAGCAGCTCTGACAGACGCTCCTATAATTCACCCCTCCACTTT. Its translation: CASSSDRRSYNSPLHF.

This clonotype was seen a handful of times. The rearrangement links TRBV20-1 to TRBJ1-1; no definite D call. V lost 5 bases, J lost 1 base, and 11 bases lay in between. The CDR3 runs 13 residues. The germline V gene encodes CDR1 DFQATT and CDR2 SNEGSKA (reference sequence). DNA for the CDR3: TGCAGTGCTTACAACTTGGGGAACACTGAAGCTTTCTTT. Amino acid sequence: CSAYNLGNTEAFF.

The rearrangement links TRBV2 to TRBJ2-2; tentative D call: TRBD1 (6 bases). V lost 8 bases, J lost 6 bases, and 16 bases lay in between. The CDR3 contains 14 residues. Germline loops: CDR1 SNHLY, CDR2 FYNNEI. The CDR3 loop reads CASERHRDPGELFF. The CDR3 DNA sequence: TGTGCCAGCGAGAGACACAGGGACCCCGGGGAGCTGTTTTTT.

This clonotype was detected ten times or more. V usage is TRBV4-2 and J usage is TRBJ2-3; 10 bases agree with TRBD2. The CDR3 is 13 residues long. The V segment lost 5 bases and the J segment 6 bases; nucleotides outside the gene matches: 2. Germline-derived CDR1 and CDR2 are LGHNA and YNFKEQ. In nucleotides, the CDR3 is TGTGCCAGCAGCGGGACTAGCGCGGATACGCAGTATTTT. It yields the protein CASSGTSADTQYF.

This clonotype has just a few counts. The V gene is TRBV6-5, the J gene TRBJ2-7; no firm D call. Germline V CDR1 and CDR2: MNHEY, SVGAGI. V lost 5 bases to trimming and J lost 5 bases, with 7 bases between them. The CDR3 is 11 residues long. The CDR3 coding sequence is TGTGCCAGCAGTACGACCGACGAGCAGTACTTC. This translates into CASSTTDEQYF.

J is TRBJ2-3 and V is TRBV20-1; D uncertain. The CDR3 is made up of 14 amino acids. V shed 6 bases and J shed 1 base, with 14 bases lying between them. Germline-derived CDR1 and CDR2 are DFQATT and SNEGSKA (reference sequence). This CDR3 reads CSANPPRGTDTQYF. CDR3 DNA: TGCAGTGCCAACCCCCCACGGGGCACAGATACGCAGTATTTT.

The DNA for the CDR3 is TGTGCCAGCAGCTTAGTGCCCCAGGACAGGGCGAGGGGCTACACCTTC. It encodes CASSLVPQDRARGYTF. The chain has TRBV7-7 and TRBJ1-2; 8 positions agree with TRBD1. The CDR3 runs 16 residues. Trimming removed 1 base from V and 8 bases from J; junction bases left unmatched: 12. The germline gives CDR1 SSHAT, CDR2 FNYEAQ (reference sequence).

V and J are TRBV5-1 and TRBJ2-1; 7 bases map to TRBD1. This CDR3 is built from 16 residues. Germline CDR1 reads SGHRS; CDR2 reads YFSETQ. V trimming: 0 bases; J trimming: 8 bases; junction bases outside the gene matches: 11. The CDR3 loop is CASSLEAGGNVDEQFF. CDR3 DNA sequence: TGCGCCAGCAGCTTGGAGGCAGGGGGTAATGTGGATGAGCAGTTCTTC.

This clonotype was counted only a few times. The CDR3 is CASSEAQWFQPGYTF. CDR3 bases: TGTGCCAGCAGTGAAGCGCAATGGTTCCAGCCCGGCTACACCTTC. The V and J genes are TRBV6-1 and TRBJ1-2, with unresolved D. This CDR3 region has 15 residues. In germline, CDR1 is MNHNS, CDR2 SASEGT. Trimming took 0 bases from V and 8 from J, leaving 16 bases between them.

This clonotype has only a few counts. V usage is TRBV6-6 and J usage is TRBJ2-1; TRBD2 agrees at 8 bases. CDR3 length equals 15 residues. The V and J ends lost 8 bases and 6 bases, in that order; junction bases with no gene match: 12. CDR1 and CDR2 (germline): MNHNY, SVGAGI (reference sequence). As DNA, the CDR3 is TGTGCCAGCCGGGGACCGGGACTAGACGCCAATGAGCAGTTCTTC. Its protein is CASRGPGLDANEQFF.

V gene TRBV18 combines with J gene TRBJ1-6; D is possibly TRBD1 (5 bases). With 0 bases removed from V and 5 bases from J, the gap between germline ends came to 11 bases. Germline lookup yields CDR1 KGHSH and CDR2 LQKENI. There are 16 residues in the CDR3. The CDR3 is CASSPPPGRDNSPLHF. Written as DNA, the CDR3 is TGTGCCAGCTCACCACCTCCGGGACGGGATAATTCACCCCTCCACTTT.

V is TRBV5-4 and J is TRBJ1-1, with a tentative D call TRBD1 (5 bases). Germline V lookup: CDR1 SGHNT, CDR2 YYREEE (reference sequence). The CDR3 totals 14 residues. Trimming pared 4 bases from V and 3 bases from J, leaving 13 bases between. The DNA for the CDR3 is TGTGCCAGCAGCGTATGGGACTGGGACACTGAAGCTTTCTTT. It codes for CASSVWDWDTEAFF.

This clonotype has just a few counts. The chain has TRBV3-1 and TRBJ2-7, with 13 bases lining up with TRBD2. Germline V gives CDR1 LGHDT, CDR2 YNNKEL (reference sequence). The CDR3 extends over 14 amino acids. V dropped 4 bases and J dropped 12; count of bases not matched to a gene: 9. The CDR3 is CASSLRTSGGLRYF. The CDR3 DNA sequence: TGTGCCAGCAGCCTCCGGACTAGCGGGGGTTTACGGTACTTC.

V is TRBV5-1 and J is TRBJ2-5, with 14 bases fitting TRBD2. Unmatched junction bases numbered 9, after V lost 3 bases and J lost 2 bases. In germline, CDR1 is SGHRS, CDR2 YFSETQ. This CDR3 has 18 amino acids. This CDR3 is CASSSLLGLAGVQETQYF. The CDR3 DNA sequence: TGCGCCAGCAGCTCGCTGTTGGGACTAGCGGGGGTTCAAGAGACCCAGTACTTC. The whole variable domain, filled in from reference TRBV5-1 and TRBJ2-5, reads KAGVTQTPRYLIKTRGQQVTLSCSPISGHRSVSWYQQTPGQGLQFLFEYFSETQRNKGNFPGRFSGRQFSNSRSEMNVSTLELGDSALYLCASSSLLGLAGVQETQYFGPGTRLLVL.

This clonotype has a count of ten or more. The chain couples TRBV28 to TRBJ1-1; possible D gene TRBD1, 5 bases. V lost 5 bases, J lost 0 bases, and 16 bases lay in between. Per the germline V gene, CDR1 is MDHEN and CDR2 is SYDVKM. CDR3 length equals 16 residues. The CDR3 is CASSPIMGGMNTEAFF. In nucleotides, the CDR3 is TGTGCCAGCAGTCCCATAATGGGGGGGATGAACACTGAAGCTTTCTTT.

The chain links TRBV7-2 to TRBJ2-2; maybe TRBD1 (6 bases). Trimming took 5 bases from V and 1 from J, leaving 11 bases between them. CDR1 is SGHTA, CDR2 FQGNSA, per germline. The length of the CDR3 is 15 residues. As DNA, the CDR3 is TGTGCCAGCAGCCAACCCAGGGGGAACACCGGGGAGCTGTTTTTT. It codes for CASSQPRGNTGELFF.

This chain links TRBV7-3 with TRBJ2-2; 7 nucleotides agree with TRBD2. With V trimmed by 5 bases and J by 4 bases, 7 bases remained unmatched. Germline V gene data show CDR1 as SGHTA and CDR2 as FQGTGA. This CDR3 is built from 15 residues. CDR3 sequence reads: CASSPGGGSTGELFF. In nucleotides, the CDR3 is TGTGCCAGCAGCCCTGGTGGCGGGAGCACCGGGGAGCTGTTTTTT.

This clonotype was picked up a small number of times. V and J are TRBV6-2 or TRBV6-3 and TRBJ2-7; 8 bases align to TRBD2. The J segment lost 3 bases and the V segment lost 0 bases, leaving 4 bases of the junction unmatched. CDR1 is MNHEY and CDR2 is SVGEGT in the germline V gene. The CDR3 runs to 15 residues. The CDR3 reads CASSYSSRGGYEQYV. CDR3 nucleotide sequence: TGTGCCAGCAGTTACTCGAGCCGGGGGGGCTACGAGCAGTACGTC.

This clonotype came up a few times. The V call is TRBV24-1, the J call TRBJ2-1; no clear D gene. The CDR3 totals 13 residues. Germline lookup yields CDR1 KGHDR and CDR2 SFDVKD. Trimming cost V 2 bases and J 8 bases, with 9 bases left between them. CDR3 sequence: CATSDSDLYEQFF. The CDR3 DNA is TGTGCCACCAGTGATTCCGATCTTTATGAGCAGTTCTTC.

This chain links TRBV5-1 with TRBJ2-2, with 10 bases that match TRBD2. CDR3 length: 16 amino acids. The ends lost 4 bases at V and 1 base at J; junction bases unmatched: 4. Looked up from germline, CDR1 is SGHRS and CDR2 is YFSETQ. The CDR3, as DNA: TGCGCCAGCAGCCTCCGGACTAGCGGGAACACCGGGGAGCTGTTTTTT. Its protein is CASSLRTSGNTGELFF.

This rearrangement joins TRBV6-2 or TRBV6-3 to TRBJ2-1; D remains unclear. The CDR3 covers 13 residues. The germline V gene has CDR1 MNHEY and CDR2 SVGEGT. Trimming left V 3 bases short and J 5 bases short, with 8 bases between. The CDR3 sequence: CASSYYTDNEQFF. DNA of the CDR3: TGTGCCAGCAGTTATTACACGGACAATGAGCAGTTCTTC.

This rearrangement joins TRBV12-3 or TRBV12-4 to TRBJ1-1; no clear D gene. CDR3 size: 13 residues. Deletions cut 7 bases from V and 3 bases from J, with 12 bases between. As DNA, the CDR3 is TGTGCCAGCACCCTCCAGCGGGACACTGAAGCTTTCTTT. It yields the protein CASTLQRDTEAFF.

In this sample, this clonotype turned up a few times. The chain uses TRBV21-1 and TRBJ2-7. TRBV21-1 is designated a pseudogene. This CDR3 is 13 amino acids long. For the CDR3, the DNA is TGTGCCAGCAGCAAAGCGCGAGGCTACGAGCAGTACTTC. It translates to CASSKARGYEQYF.

This clonotype was seen a handful of times. V is TRBV7-9 and J is TRBJ1-6, with 8 bases that match TRBD1. V dropped 9 bases and J dropped 11; count of bases not matched to a gene: 9. CDR1 is SEHNR, CDR2 FQNEAQ, per germline (reference sequence). The CDR3 extends over 13 amino acids. CDR3 DNA: TGTGCCAGGGGGGCAGGGGGCTTAGCACCCCTCCACTTT. It specifies CARGAGGLAPLHF.